This TCR beta chain came from a study of T cell responses to AZD1222 COVID-19 vaccine. General study points: Sampled repertoires all dated from after the peak T cell response. Mostly white British, mostly female donors; authors suggested clonal diversity may be underestimated.

A note on this clone: The target antigen is unknown.

Only in-frame clones appear in the TCRdb table, and some are missing; sequencing was by immunoSEQ multiplex PCR. The repertoire holds roughly 110,000 clones, with about nine tenths as singletons. This CDR3 has 16 amino acids. The J segment lost 2 bases and the V segment lost 0 bases, leaving 7 bases of the junction unmatched. The germline V gene encodes CDR1 SGHRS and CDR2 YFSETQ. The TCR comes from an adult who received the AZD1222 COVID-19 vaccine. The chain is built from TRBV5-1 and TRBJ1-2; 7 positions match TRBD1. Material: peripheral blood, obtained 28 days after the second AZD1222 dose. This chain's CDR3 is CASSLGGQIGNYGYTF. CDR3 bases: TGCGCCAGCAGCTTGGGGGGACAGATCGGCAACTATGGCTACACCTTC.